A selection of T cell receptor beta chains follows, all from one sample in a study of PD-1 blockade in classical Hodgkin lymphoma. Profiled with immunoSEQ multiplex PCR; TCRdb holds only in-frame clones, not every one. The sample records under 100,000 clones, 92% being singletons. The material was peripheral blood mononuclear cells (PBMCs), obtained before the second cycle of nivolumab. Receptor source: a human donor with classical Hodgkin lymphoma. CDR3s include the opening cysteine and the closing phenylalanine or tryptophan. Fields, in order: V gene, clone size, J gene, D gene, CDR3 DNA, CDR3 protein. The D gene is left open where the match is weak. Size values are once, few and many counts, or a class for expanded clones, and some rows have none.

TRBV19	-	TRBJ2-1	TRBD2	TGTGCCAGTAGTACCCCGGGACTAGAGAATGAGCAGTTCTTC	CASSTPGLENEQFF
TRBV6-5	-	TRBJ1-2	-	TGTGCCAGCAGGGGGAGGGGGGGCGACGGCTATGGCTACACCTTC	CASRGRGGDGYGYTF
TRBV5-4	-	TRBJ1-1	-	TGTGCCAGCAGCTTCGGGCCGAACACTGAAGCTTTCTTT	CASSFGPNTEAFF
TRBV21-1	-	TRBJ2-7	-	TGTGCCAGCAGCCAGGGGGCAGGGACTAGAGTTCTCGGCGGCTCCTACGAGCAGTACTTC	CASSQGAGTRVLGGSYEQYF
TRBV25-1	-	TRBJ2-1	-	TGTGCCAGCAGTGAACGCGGGACCCCTCTGAATGAGCAGTTCTTC	CASSERGTPLNEQFF
TRBV18	-	TRBJ1-4	-	TGTGCCAGCTCACCACTACAGGGTTTTCATGAAAAACTGTTTTTT	CASSPLQGFHEKLFF
TRBV5-6	-	TRBJ1-1	-	TGTGCCAGCAGGCGTTTCGGAGGGCCCGCTGGACTGAACACTGAAGCTTTCTTT	CASRRFGGPAGLNTEAFF
TRBV2	-	TRBJ2-7	-	TGTGCCAGCAGAACCCCCTGGAGAGAGCGTGCGGGTGCCCTCCACTACGAGCAGTACTTC	CASRTPWRERAGALHYEQYF
TRBV6-5	-	TRBJ2-5	-	TGTGCCAGCAGTCCTTCCCAAGAGACCCAGTACTTC	CASSPSQETQYF
TRBV11-3	-	TRBJ2-2	-	TGTGCCAGCGGGGACGGGTTTACCGGGGAGCTGTTTTTT	CASGDGFTGELFF
TRBV19	-	TRBJ1-1	-	TGTGCCAGTAGTATAGACAGGGCTAACACTGAAGCTTTCTTT	CASSIDRANTEAFF
TRBV6-6	-	TRBJ2-7	-	TGTGCCAGCAGTTACTCCCGGACCACCTCCTACGAGCAGTACTTC	CASSYSRTTSYEQYF
TRBV9	-	TRBJ1-1	TRBD1	TGTGCCAGCAGCTTCCGGGACAGGGGGCTTATGATCAACACTGAAGCTTTCTTT	CASSFRDRGLMINTEAFF
TRBV10-1	-	TRBJ2-1	TRBD2	TGCGCCAGTGGGACTAGCGGGAGTAAGGATGAGCAGTTCTTC	CASGTSGSKDEQFF
TRBV7-9	-	TRBJ1-1	-	TGTGCCAGCAGCTTAGAGGACAGACCTTTAACACTGGGAGCTTTCTTT	CASSLEDRPLTLGAFF
TRBV4-2	-	TRBJ1-5	-	TGTGCCAGCAGCCAAGTTGAGGGGTCCAATCAGCCCCAGCATTTT	CASSQVEGSNQPQHF
TRBV5-4	-	TRBJ1-2	-	TGTGCCAGTACCTATTATTCCGACGGGCCGGTCTATGGCTACACCTTC	CASTYYSDGPVYGYTF
TRBV7-9	medium-sized	TRBJ1-2	-	TGTGCCAGCAGTTCCGTTACGGGGGCTAACTATGGCTACACCTTC	CASSSVTGANYGYTF
TRBV19	-	TRBJ1-5	-	TGTGCCAGTAGTATAGAGGGGGCGCACCTTCAGCCCCAGCATTTT	CASSIEGAHLQPQHF
TRBV7-6	-	TRBJ2-7	-	TGTGCCAGCAGCTTAGCTCCTGCAGGGTACGAGCAGTACTTC	CASSLAPAGYEQYF
TRBV6-6	-	TRBJ2-3	-	TGTGCCAGCAGTTACTACTCCCTTAGGGGCACAGATACGCAGTATTTT	CASSYYSLRGTDTQYF
TRBV5-1	-	TRBJ2-7	TRBD2	TGCGCCAGCAGCTACGGTGAGCTAGCGGGAGCCCGAGAGGTTGAGCAGTACTTC	CASSYGELAGAREVEQYF
TRBV29-1	-	TRBJ1-1	-	TGCAGCGTTGCAGGGGCAGTCGAGAACACTGAAGCTTTCTTT	CSVAGAVENTEAFF
TRBV4-1	-	TRBJ2-5	-	TGCGCCAGCAGCCAAGATGGTCGACAAGAGACCCAGTACTTC	CASSQDGRQETQYF
TRBV5-4	-	TRBJ2-3	-	TGTGCCAGCAGCTCCGGAACTCCAAGCACAGATACGCAGTATTTT	CASSSGTPSTDTQYF
TRBV10-3	-	TRBJ1-2	-	TGTGCCATCGGGAACAAAAACTATGGCTACACCTTC	CAIGNKNYGYTF
TRBV10-1	-	TRBJ2-3	-	TGCGCCAGCAGCGAAGGGGCACTTTCCACAGATACGCAGTATTTT	CASSEGALSTDTQYF
TRBV27	-	TRBJ2-7	TRBD2	TGTGCCAGCAGTTCGATAGCGGGAGGCCCACTGGAGCAGTACTTC	CASSSIAGGPLEQYF
TRBV7-9	-	TRBJ2-5	-	TGTGCCAGCAGCTTGACCCGGAGTGGGGGGCGGGAGACCCAGTACTTC	CASSLTRSGGRETQYF
TRBV27	-	TRBJ2-7	TRBD1	TGTGCCAGCAGCGGCTCGAGAGGGGGCTTCTACGAGCGGTACTTC	CASSGSRGGFYERYF
TRBV21-1	-	TRBJ2-7	-	TGTGCCAGCAGCGCATCAGGGACAGGGGACAACGAGCAGTACTTC	CASSASGTGDNEQYF
TRBV6-5	-	TRBJ2-7	-	TGTGCCAGCAGCCCTGCTGGGGACCAGGCTTACGAGCAGTACTTC	CASSPAGDQAYEQYF
TRBV6-5	-	TRBJ1-2	TRBD1	TGTGCCAGCAGTTACTTTCAGGGGGCCGGGTATGGCTACACCTTC	CASSYFQGAGYGYTF
TRBV6-1	-	TRBJ1-1	-	TGTGCCAGCAGTGAAGCCAGGCAATTCTCAGAAGCTTTCTTT	CASSEARQFSEAFF
TRBV27	few	TRBJ2-1	-	TGTGCCAGCAGTCACCCGGGGACAACAACCCTTTTCAATGAGCAGTTCTTC	CASSHPGTTTLFNEQFF
TRBV6-5	-	TRBJ2-7	-	TGTGCCAGCAGAACCCCCGACGAGCAGTACTTC	CASRTPDEQYF
TRBV7-2	-	TRBJ2-7	-	TGTGCCAGCAGCTTAATTATTTCGACTACAGGGCGCGAGCAGTACTTC	CASSLIISTTGREQYF
TRBV6-1	-	TRBJ2-1	TRBD2	TGTGCCAGCAGTCTTAGCGGGACCTACAATGAGCAGTTCTTC	CASSLSGTYNEQFF
TRBV2	-	TRBJ2-2	-	TGTGCCAGCAGTGGTAGCATCCCCGGGGAGCTGTTTTTT	CASSGSIPGELFF
TRBV5-1	once	TRBJ2-7	TRBD2	TGCGCCAGCAGCGGGGGACTAGCGGACGAGCAGTACTTC	CASSGGLADEQYF
TRBV28	once	TRBJ1-5	-	TGTGCCAGCAGCCAGGGTAATCAGCCCCAGCATTTT	CASSQGNQPQHF
TRBV30	-	TRBJ2-7	TRBD1	TGTGCCTGGAGTGTTACGAGGGACAGGGGCTACGAGCAGTACTTC	CAWSVTRDRGYEQYF
TRBV25-1	-	TRBJ2-7	-	TGTGCCAGCAGTTTCGGAGACAGGTTTTCCTACGAGCAGTACTTC	CASSFGDRFSYEQYF
TRBV7-9	-	TRBJ2-2	TRBD2	TGTGCCAGCAGCGGCGAAACTAGCGGGAGGCTTGTCGGGGAGCTGTTTTTT	CASSGETSGRLVGELFF
TRBV30	few	TRBJ1-2	-	TGTGCCTGGAGTAAGGTCTATGGCTACACCTTC	CAWSKVYGYTF
TRBV11-2	-	TRBJ1-4	TRBD1	TGTGCCAGCAGCTTAGCTGACAGGGGAGATAAAAAACTGTTTTTT	CASSLADRGDKKLFF
TRBV4-1	once	TRBJ2-5	-	TGCGCCAGCAGCCGGGTCGGAGTCCAAGAGACCCAGTACTTC	CASSRVGVQETQYF
TRBV6-5	once	TRBJ1-3	TRBD1	TGTGCCAGCAGTTACTCGTTAACAGGGGATGGAAACACCATATATTTT	CASSYSLTGDGNTIYF
TRBV28	-	TRBJ2-2	TRBD1	TGTGCCAGCAGCGAGACAGGGGGATACGGGAGTAGGGCCGGGGAGCTGTTTTTT	CASSETGGYGSRAGELFF
TRBV5-8	-	TRBJ1-1	-	TGTGCCAGCAGCCCAAGTATTTGGGTTAACACTGAAGCTTTCTTT	CASSPSIWVNTEAFF
TRBV9	-	TRBJ2-5	TRBD2	TGTGCCAGCAGCGTGACTAGCGGGATAGAGACCCAGTACTTC	CASSVTSGIETQYF